These 20 T cell receptor beta chains share one sample of origin, sequenced in a study of preoperative IRX-2 immunotherapy in early breast cancer (dated by TCRdb to the late 2010s). Library preparation was by the immunoSEQ multiplex PCR assay. In TCRdb, the immuneACCESS table is reduced to in-frame sequences with V and J assigned. These tables do not hold every clone; where another copy was compared, an unresolved V gene accounts for under half, and the others remain unexplained. The sample contains 60,000 or so clones, approximately 94% of them found a single time. The ten largest clones capture 1.5% to 2% of the sample. The treatment or condition tag for this specimen amounts to: preoperative locoregional IRX-2 cytokine immunotherapy. This specimen was taken from a patient treated with IRX-2 immunotherapy. These receptors all come from a human donor with breast cancer.

The CDR3 region has the DNA TGCGCCAGCAGCCTCCACCCGGGGTCTACTTACAATGAGCAGTTCTTC. Residues: CASSLHPGSTYNEQFF. This rearrangement joins TRBV4-3 to TRBJ2-1, with a weak D call TRBD2 (5 bases). This CDR3 is built from 16 residues. The V gene lost 4 bases and the J gene lost 4 bases, with 17 bases spanning the gap. CDR1 LGHNA and CDR2 YSLEER come from the germline V gene.

CDR3 region: CASTRLANTDTQYF. The CDR3 nucleotides read TGTGCCAGCACCCGTCTAGCGAACACAGATACGCAGTATTTT. This chain uses TRBV2 with TRBJ2-3, with D perhaps matching TRBD2 (6 bases). Germline-derived CDR1 and CDR2 are SNHLY and FYNNEI. V lost 7 bases and J lost 2, with 13 bases in between. The CDR3 is 14 residues long.

This chain joins TRBV2 and TRBJ1-1; D gene unclear. The CDR3 runs 13 residues. Germline assignment: CDR1 SNHLY and CDR2 FYNNEI. With 3 bases removed from V and 1 base from J, the gap between germline ends came to 6 bases. The CDR3 region is CASSDWSNTEAFF. For the CDR3, the DNA is TGTGCCAGCAGTGACTGGTCGAACACTGAAGCTTTCTTT.

The V call is TRBV2, the J call TRBJ2-1; D is perhaps TRBD1 (7 bases). The CDR3 is 17 residues long. Germline values: CDR1 SNHLY, CDR2 FYNNEI. CDR3 DNA sequence: TGTGCAAGCGCGAGGACCCAGGGGGGCTTTAGGGGCAATGAGCAGTTCTTC. It codes for CASARTQGGFRGNEQFF.

The sample holds one count of this clone. The chain has TRBV2 and TRBJ1-4; D is uncertain. The germline V and J ends were trimmed by 4 bases and 0 bases, with 6 bases remaining between them. The germline V gene has CDR1 SNHLY and CDR2 FYNNEI. The CDR3 length is 14 residues. CDR3 DNA sequence: TGTGCCAGCAGTGTCATTACAACTAATGAAAAACTGTTTTTT. Translating gives CASSVITTNEKLFF.

This chain links TRBV19 with TRBJ2-7; D unresolved. The CDR3 is 15 residues long. Trimming shortened V by 1 base and J by 1 base, and 11 bases separated the two germline ends. The germline CDR1 and CDR2 sequences are LNHDA and SQIVND (reference sequence). CDR3 in amino acids: CASSIVASVSYEQYF. The CDR3 bases are TGTGCCAGTAGTATAGTGGCTAGTGTGTCCTACGAGCAGTACTTC.

The genes are TRBV18 and TRBJ1-4, with no clear D. CDR3 size: 15 residues. The germline CDR1 and CDR2 sequences are KGHSH and LQKENI. V was pared by 6 bases and J by 2 bases, with 13 bases between. The CDR3 DNA reads TGTGCCAGCTCCTCCCCGGATGGTACTAATGAAAAACTGTTTTTT. Translation: CASSSPDGTNEKLFF.

The chain has TRBV28 and TRBJ2-7; 7 bases fit TRBD1. CDR1 MDHEN and CDR2 SYDVKM come from the germline V gene. V was clipped by 5 bases and J by 5 bases; unmatched bases: 6. The CDR3 is made up of 13 amino acids. CDR3 sequence (DNA): TGTGCCAGCAGTCCGGGACAGTCGCACGAGCAGTACTTC. This encodes CASSPGQSHEQYF.

The V call is TRBV6-1, the J call TRBJ2-7, with TRBD1 as a possible D gene (6 bases). The CDR3 sequence is 13 residues long. The germline CDR1 and CDR2 sequences are MNHNS and SASEGT. Trimming pared 3 bases from V and 2 bases from J, leaving 8 bases between. CDR3 bases: TGTGCCAGCAGTGACAGGGACACCTACGAGCAGTACTTC. This translates into CASSDRDTYEQYF.

The chain recombines TRBV4-2 with TRBJ2-2; D is tentatively TRBD1 or TRBD2 (6 bases each). Germline V lookup: CDR1 LGHNA, CDR2 YNFKEQ. CDR3 length equals 14 residues. V lost 5 bases and J lost 10, with 17 bases in between. DNA of the CDR3: TGTGCCAGCAGCACCCGGGGGCGGTCGGAGGAGCTGTTTTTT. It translates to CASSTRGRSEELFF.

The rearrangement uses TRBV5-1 and TRBJ2-2; D is uncertain. V lost 4 bases, J lost 6 bases, and 13 bases lay in between. The germline V gene encodes CDR1 SGHRS and CDR2 YFSETQ. This CDR3 contains 14 residues. Written as DNA, the CDR3 is TGCGCCAGCAGCCCTCTTCCCGGACCCGGGGAGCTGTTTTTT. Amino acids: CASSPLPGPGELFF.

The chain uses TRBV15 and TRBJ2-5; the D call may be TRBD1 or TRBD2 (5 bases each). The V and J ends lost 0 bases and 1 base respectively, with 12 bases between them. There are 16 residues in the CDR3. Germline V gene data show CDR1 as LNHNV and CDR2 as YYDKDF (reference sequence). CDR3 bases: TGTGCCACCAGCAGAGATTTGGGGGTTGGCCAAGAGACCCAGTACTTC. It codes for CATSRDLGVGQETQYF.

The chain combines TRBV6-5 with TRBJ2-5, with D maybe TRBD1 (5 bases). This CDR3 is 16 amino acids long. CDR1 and CDR2 (germline): MNHEY, SVGAGI. Trimming took off 0 bases at V and 5 bases at J, with 16 bases between the two ends. CDR3 sequence: CASSYSRQGIGETQYF. DNA of the CDR3: TGTGCCAGCAGTTACTCGAGGCAGGGTATTGGGGAGACCCAGTACTTC.

The gene calls are TRBV7-9 and TRBJ2-1; D unclear. The CDR3 totals 13 residues. Trimming took off 0 bases at V and 8 bases at J, with 8 bases between the two ends. From germline, CDR1 is SEHNR and CDR2 FQNEAQ (reference sequence). CDR3 residues: CASSLALFDEQFF. DNA for the CDR3: TGTGCCAGCAGCTTAGCTTTGTTCGATGAGCAGTTCTTC. The full variable domain, its missing parts supplied by reference TRBV7-9 and TRBJ2-1, is DTGVSQNPRHKITKRGQNVTFRCDPISEHNRLYWYRQTLGQGPEFLTYFQNEAQLEKSRLLSDRFSAERPKGSFSTLEIQRTEQGDSAMYLCASSLALFDEQFFGPGTRLTVL.

The CDR3 region is CASRTGTAGNTIYF. CDR3 coding DNA: TGCGCCAGCAGGACCGGGACGGCTGGAAACACCATATATTTT. This chain joins TRBV10-2 and TRBJ1-3; weak D call: TRBD1 (5 bases). CDR3 size: 14 residues. V lost 6 bases and J 2 bases, leaving 11 bases between the germline ends. CDR1 is WSHSY, CDR2 SAAADI, per germline.

The rearrangement links TRBV18 to TRBJ1-2, with D unresolved. The germline CDR1 and CDR2 sequences are KGHSH and LQKENI. CDR3 size: 14 residues. V lost 6 bases to trimming and J lost 8 bases, with 19 bases between them. The DNA for the CDR3 is TGTGCCAGCTCTCTTAGGCACAGATCGGTGGGCTACACCTTC. Amino acids: CASSLRHRSVGYTF. Supplemented by reference TRBV18 and TRBJ1-2, the full variable domain reads NAGVMQNPRHLVRRRGQEARLRCSPMKGHSHVYWYRQLPEEGLKFMVYLQKENIIDESGMPKERFSAEFPKEGPSILRIQQVVRGDSAAYFCASSLRHRSVGYTFGSGTRLTVV.

This clone was recorded once. The CDR3 DNA reads as TGTGCCAGCAGCCCCGGGACAGGGAGAACCGGGGAGCTGTTTTTT. Protein: CASSPGTGRTGELFF. The V and J genes are TRBV7-3 and TRBJ2-2; 9 nucleotides align to TRBD1. The CDR3 loop spans 15 amino acids. Germline V gene lookup returns CDR1 SGHTA and CDR2 FQGTGA. Trimming took 5 bases from V and 5 from J; bases not matched to a gene: 6.

Only one count was recorded for this clone. The chain carries TRBV5-1 and TRBJ2-7, with a weak D call TRBD2 (7 bases). The V gene's germline CDR1 is SGHRS and CDR2 YFSETQ. Trimming stripped 1 base from V and 3 bases from J, with 14 bases between. There are 15 residues in the CDR3. The CDR3 reads CASSLNLGGLYEQYF. The CDR3 bases are TGCGCCAGCAGCTTGAACCTGGGGGGGCTCTACGAGCAGTACTTC.

This chain connects TRBV6-5 to TRBJ1-1; no definite D call. The CDR3 runs to 13 residues. The germline V and J ends were trimmed by 6 bases and 3 bases, with 11 bases remaining between them. Germline values: CDR1 MNHEY, CDR2 SVGAGI. CDR3 DNA sequence: TGTGCCAGCAGGGTACTGGGCCACACTGAAGCTTTCTTT. Translating gives CASRVLGHTEAFF.

This chain joins TRBV27 and TRBJ2-5, with TRBD2 matching over 7 bases. Trimming at V came to 1 base and at J to 5 bases, leaving 4 bases not matched to a gene. The CDR3 consists of 14 residues. In germline, CDR1 is MNHEY, CDR2 SMNVEV (reference sequence). The CDR3 DNA reads TGTGCCAGCAGTTTATTGGGGGGGACGGAGACCCAGTACTTC. This codes for CASSLLGGTETQYF.